Sequencing of this T cell receptor (beta chain) was carried out in a study of blood T cell repertoires in COVID-19. The overall study: The United States, Italy and Spain supplied acute and convalescent COVID-19 samples. Sources were T cells, B-cell-depleted T cells, or PBMCs; the material itself was cDNA or gDNA.

Authors' data handling: By means of reference gene primer amplification, nucleated cell counts were estimated. TCRdb's copy holds only in-frame clones and misses some; the assay was immunoSEQ multiplex PCR. The DNA gave D and trimming, while V, J and clone size come from that table. In the table there are 120,000 or so clones, 80% to 85% of which are singletons. CDR1 and CDR2 from the germline V gene are MNHEY and SMNVEV (reference sequence). V was cut by 5 bases and J by 3 bases, with 17 bases left in between. This CDR3 is 16 amino acids long. Resolution of symptoms, clearance, or two negative PCRs was present in recovered Cohort 3 donors.

The V and J genes are TRBV27 and TRBJ2-1; weak D call: TRBD2 (5 bases). Sequencing was performed on PBMCs or T cells enriched from blood (not recorded which). This clonotype originated in a woman in her 30s who had recovered from COVID-19. The CDR3 coding sequence is TGTGCCAGCAGTCCTAAATGGCGGGTAGACTACAATGAGCAGTTCTTC. Protein product: CASSPKWRVDYNEQFF.